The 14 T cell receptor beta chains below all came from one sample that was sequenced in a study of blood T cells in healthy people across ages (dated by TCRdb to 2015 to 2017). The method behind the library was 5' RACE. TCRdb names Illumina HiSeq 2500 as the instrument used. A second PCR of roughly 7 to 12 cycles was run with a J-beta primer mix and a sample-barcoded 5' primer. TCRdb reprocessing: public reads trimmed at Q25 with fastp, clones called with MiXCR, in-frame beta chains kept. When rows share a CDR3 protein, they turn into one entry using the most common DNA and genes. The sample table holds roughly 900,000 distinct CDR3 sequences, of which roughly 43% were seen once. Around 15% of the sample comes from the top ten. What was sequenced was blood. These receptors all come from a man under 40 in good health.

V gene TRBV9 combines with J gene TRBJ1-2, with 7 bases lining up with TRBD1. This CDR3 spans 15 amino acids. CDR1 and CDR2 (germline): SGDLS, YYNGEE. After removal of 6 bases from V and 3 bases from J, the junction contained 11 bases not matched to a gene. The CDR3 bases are TGTGCCAGCACTCTAGGGGGCCTGGGCGACTATGGCTACACCTTC. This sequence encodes CASTLGGLGDYGYTF.

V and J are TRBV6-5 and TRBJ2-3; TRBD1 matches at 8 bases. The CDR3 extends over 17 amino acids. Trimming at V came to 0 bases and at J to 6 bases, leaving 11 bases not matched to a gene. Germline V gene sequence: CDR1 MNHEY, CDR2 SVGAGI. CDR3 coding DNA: TGTGCCAGCAGTTACTCGAATGTGCGGACAGGGCGGGATACGCAGTATTTT. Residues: CASSYSNVRTGRDTQYF.

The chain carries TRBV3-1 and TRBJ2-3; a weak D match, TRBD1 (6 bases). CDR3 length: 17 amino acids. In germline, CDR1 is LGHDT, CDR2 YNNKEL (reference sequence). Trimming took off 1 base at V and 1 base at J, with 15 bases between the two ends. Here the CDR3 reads CASSQGHRDTRTDTQYF. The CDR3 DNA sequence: TGTGCCAGCAGCCAAGGGCATCGGGACACCCGCACAGATACGCAGTATTTT.

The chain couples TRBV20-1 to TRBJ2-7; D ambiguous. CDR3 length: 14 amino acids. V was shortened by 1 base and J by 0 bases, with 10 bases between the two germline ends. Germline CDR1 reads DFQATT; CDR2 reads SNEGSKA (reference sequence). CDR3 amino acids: CSARAGTASYEQYF. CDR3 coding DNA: TGCAGTGCTAGAGCAGGCACGGCCTCCTACGAGCAGTACTTC.

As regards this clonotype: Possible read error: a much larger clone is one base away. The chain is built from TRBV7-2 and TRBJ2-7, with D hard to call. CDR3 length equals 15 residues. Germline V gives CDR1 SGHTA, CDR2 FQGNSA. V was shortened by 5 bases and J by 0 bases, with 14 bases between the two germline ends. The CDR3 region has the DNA TGTGCCAGCAGCGTGGACGCCCACAGCTCCTACGAGCAGTACTTC. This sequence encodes CASSVDAHSSYEQYF.

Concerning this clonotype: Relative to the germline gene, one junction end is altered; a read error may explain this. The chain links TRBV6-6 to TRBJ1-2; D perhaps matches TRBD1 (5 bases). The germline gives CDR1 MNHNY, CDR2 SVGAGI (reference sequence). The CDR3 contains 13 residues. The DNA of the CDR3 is TGTGCCGGCAGTTCGGGGCGGAACTATGGCTACACCTTC. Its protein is CAGSSGRNYGYTF.

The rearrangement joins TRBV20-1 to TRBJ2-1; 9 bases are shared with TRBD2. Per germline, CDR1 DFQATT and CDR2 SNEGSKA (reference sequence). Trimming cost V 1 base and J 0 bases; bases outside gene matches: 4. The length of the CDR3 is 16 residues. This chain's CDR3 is CSARGLAVSSYNEQFF. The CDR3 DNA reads TGCAGTGCTAGAGGACTAGCGGTTAGCTCCTACAATGAGCAGTTCTTC.

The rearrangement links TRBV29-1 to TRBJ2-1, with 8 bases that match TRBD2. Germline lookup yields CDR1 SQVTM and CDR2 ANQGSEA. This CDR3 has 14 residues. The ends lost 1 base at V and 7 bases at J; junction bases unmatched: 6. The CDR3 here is CSVEGGLGLNEQFF. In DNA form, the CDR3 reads TGCAGCGTTGAAGGGGGACTAGGACTTAATGAGCAGTTCTTC.

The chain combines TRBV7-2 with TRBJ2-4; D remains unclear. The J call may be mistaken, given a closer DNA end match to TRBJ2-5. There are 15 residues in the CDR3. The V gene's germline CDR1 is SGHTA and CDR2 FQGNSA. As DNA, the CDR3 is TGTGCCAGCAGCTTAGCGCGGCAGATCCAAGAGACCCAGTACTTC. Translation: CASSLARQIQETQYF.

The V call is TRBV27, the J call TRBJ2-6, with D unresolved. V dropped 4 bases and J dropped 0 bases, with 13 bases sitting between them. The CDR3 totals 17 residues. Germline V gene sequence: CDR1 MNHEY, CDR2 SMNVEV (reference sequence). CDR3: CASSSARSISGANVLTF. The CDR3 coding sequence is TGTGCCAGCAGTTCTGCCAGGTCAATCTCTGGGGCCAACGTCCTGACTTTC.

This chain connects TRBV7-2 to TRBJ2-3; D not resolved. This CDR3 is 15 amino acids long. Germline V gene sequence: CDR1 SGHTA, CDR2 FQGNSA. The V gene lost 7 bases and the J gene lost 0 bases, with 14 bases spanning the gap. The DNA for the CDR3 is TGTGCCAGCACCCTAGACGCTACTAGCACAGATACGCAGTATTTT. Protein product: CASTLDATSTDTQYF.

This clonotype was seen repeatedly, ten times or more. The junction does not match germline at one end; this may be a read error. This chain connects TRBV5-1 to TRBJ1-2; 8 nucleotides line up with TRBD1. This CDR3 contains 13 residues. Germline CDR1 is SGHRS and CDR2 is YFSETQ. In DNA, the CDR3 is TGTGCCAGCAGTTTAGGACAGGGCGATGGCTACACCTTC. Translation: CASSLGQGDGYTF. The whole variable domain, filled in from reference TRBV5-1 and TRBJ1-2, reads KAGVTQTPRYLIKTRGQQVTLSCSPISGHRSVSWYQQTPGQGLQFLFEYFSETQRNKGNFPGRFSGRQFSNSRSEMNVSTLELGDSALYLCASSLGQGDGYTFGSGTRLTVV.

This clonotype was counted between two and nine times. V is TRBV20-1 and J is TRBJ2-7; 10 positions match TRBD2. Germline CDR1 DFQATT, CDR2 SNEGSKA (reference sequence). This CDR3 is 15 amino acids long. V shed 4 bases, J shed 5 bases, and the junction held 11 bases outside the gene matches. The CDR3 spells CSAKVSSGSYHEQYF. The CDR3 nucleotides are TGCAGTGCTAAAGTGTCTAGCGGGAGTTACCACGAGCAGTACTTC.

In nucleotides, the CDR3 is TGCGCCAGCAGCCAAGATGGAGGGACACCATATGGCTACACCTTC. Protein sequence: CASSQDGGTPYGYTF. The chain carries TRBV4-1 and TRBJ1-2, with D possibly matching TRBD1 (6 bases). From germline, CDR1 is MGHRA and CDR2 YSYEKL. V was clipped by 0 bases and J by 5 bases, with 13 bases between them. This CDR3 region has 15 residues.